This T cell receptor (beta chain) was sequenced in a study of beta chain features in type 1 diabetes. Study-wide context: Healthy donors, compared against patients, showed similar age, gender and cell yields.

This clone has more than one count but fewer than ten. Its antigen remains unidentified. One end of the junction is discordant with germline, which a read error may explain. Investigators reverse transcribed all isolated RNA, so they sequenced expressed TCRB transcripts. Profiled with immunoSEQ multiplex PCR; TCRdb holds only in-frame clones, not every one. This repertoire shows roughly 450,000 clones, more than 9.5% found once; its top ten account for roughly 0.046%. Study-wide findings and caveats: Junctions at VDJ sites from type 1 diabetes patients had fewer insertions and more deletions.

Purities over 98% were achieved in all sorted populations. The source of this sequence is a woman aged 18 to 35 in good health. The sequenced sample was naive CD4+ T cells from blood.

CDR3 nucleotide sequence: TGTGCCAGCACCTTAGGGCTAGCGGGGCTCTACGAGCAGTACTTC. Translated: CASTLGLAGLYEQYF. The chain combines TRBV7-2 with TRBJ2-7, with 9 bases that match TRBD2. In germline, CDR1 is SGHTA, CDR2 FQGNSA. The CDR3 runs 15 residues. Full variable domain (remainder filled in from reference TRBV7-2 and TRBJ2-7): GAGVSQSPSNKVTEKGKDVELRCDPISGHTALYWYRQSLGQGLEFLIYFQGNSAPDKSGLPSDRFSAERTGGSVSTLTIQRTQQEDSAVYLCASTLGLAGLYEQYFGPGTRLTVT.